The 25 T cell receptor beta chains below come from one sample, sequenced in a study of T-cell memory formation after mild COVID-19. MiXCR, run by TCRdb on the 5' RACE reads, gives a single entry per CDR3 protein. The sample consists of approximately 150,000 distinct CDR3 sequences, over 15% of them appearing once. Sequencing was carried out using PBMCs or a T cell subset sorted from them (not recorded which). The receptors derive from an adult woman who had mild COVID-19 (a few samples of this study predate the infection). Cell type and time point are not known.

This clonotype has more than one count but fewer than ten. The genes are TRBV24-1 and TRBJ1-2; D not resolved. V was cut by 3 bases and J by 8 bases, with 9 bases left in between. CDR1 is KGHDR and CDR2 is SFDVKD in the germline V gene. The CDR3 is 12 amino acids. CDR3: CATSDLGFGYTF. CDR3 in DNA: TGTGCCACCAGTGATCTGGGGTTCGGCTACACCTTC.

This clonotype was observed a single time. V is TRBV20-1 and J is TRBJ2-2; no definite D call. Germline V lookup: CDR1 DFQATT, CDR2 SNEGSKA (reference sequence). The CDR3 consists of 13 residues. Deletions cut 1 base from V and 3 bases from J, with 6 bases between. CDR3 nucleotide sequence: TGCAGTGCTAGAGTCCGGTACACCGGGGAGCTGTTTTTT. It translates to CSARVRYTGELFF.

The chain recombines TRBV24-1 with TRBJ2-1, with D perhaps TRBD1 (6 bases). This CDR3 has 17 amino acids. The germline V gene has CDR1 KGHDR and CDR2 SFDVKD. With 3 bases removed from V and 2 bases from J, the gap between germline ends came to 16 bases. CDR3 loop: CATSDTGSEGAYNEQFF. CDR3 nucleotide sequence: TGTGCCACCAGTGATACCGGTAGTGAGGGGGCCTACAATGAGCAGTTCTTC.

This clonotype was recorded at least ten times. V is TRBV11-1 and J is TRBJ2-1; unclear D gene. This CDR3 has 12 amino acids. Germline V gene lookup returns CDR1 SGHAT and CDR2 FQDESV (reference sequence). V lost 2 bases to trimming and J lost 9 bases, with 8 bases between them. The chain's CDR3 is CASSLSHGEQFF. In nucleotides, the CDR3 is TGTGCCAGCAGCTTATCCCATGGTGAGCAGTTCTTC.

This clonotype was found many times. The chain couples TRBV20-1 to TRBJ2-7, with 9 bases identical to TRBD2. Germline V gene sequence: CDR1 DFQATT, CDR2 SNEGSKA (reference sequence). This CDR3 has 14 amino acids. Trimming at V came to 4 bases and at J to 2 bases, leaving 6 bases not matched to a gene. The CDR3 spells CSAIGLARTYEQYF. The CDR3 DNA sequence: TGCAGTGCTATCGGACTAGCGCGCACCTACGAGCAGTACTTC.

CDR3: CASSQVTSGRNEQFF. The CDR3 region has the DNA TGTGCCAGCAGCCAAGTCACTAGCGGGAGGAATGAGCAGTTCTTC. The chain links TRBV4-2 to TRBJ2-1; TRBD2 aligns across 12 bases. There are 15 residues in the CDR3. Germline V gene lookup returns CDR1 LGHNA and CDR2 YNFKEQ. V dropped 1 base and J dropped 7; count of bases not matched to a gene: 2.

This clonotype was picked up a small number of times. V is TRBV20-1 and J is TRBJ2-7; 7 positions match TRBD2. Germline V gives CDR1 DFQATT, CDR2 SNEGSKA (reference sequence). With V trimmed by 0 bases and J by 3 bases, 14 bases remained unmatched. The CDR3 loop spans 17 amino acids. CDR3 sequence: CSARELPSRTSFYEQYF. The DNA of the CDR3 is TGCAGTGCTAGAGAATTACCGAGTAGGACTAGTTTCTACGAGCAGTACTTC.

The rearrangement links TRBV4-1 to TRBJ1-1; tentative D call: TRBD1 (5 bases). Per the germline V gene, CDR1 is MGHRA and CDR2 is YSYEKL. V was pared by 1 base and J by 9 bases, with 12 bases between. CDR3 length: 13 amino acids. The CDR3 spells CASSQGPGTKAFF. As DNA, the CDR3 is TGCGCCAGCAGCCAAGGCCCCGGGACTAAAGCTTTCTTT.

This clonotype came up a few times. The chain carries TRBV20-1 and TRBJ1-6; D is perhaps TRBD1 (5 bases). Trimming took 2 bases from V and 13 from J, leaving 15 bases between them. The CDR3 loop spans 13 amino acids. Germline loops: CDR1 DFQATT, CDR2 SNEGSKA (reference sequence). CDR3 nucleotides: TGCAGTGCTAGAAAACAGGCCCAGGACCCCCTCCACTTT. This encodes CSARKQAQDPLHF.

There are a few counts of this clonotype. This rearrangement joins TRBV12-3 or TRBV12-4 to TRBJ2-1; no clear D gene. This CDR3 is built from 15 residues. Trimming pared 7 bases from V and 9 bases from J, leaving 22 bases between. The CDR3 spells CASTLRLALGSEQFF. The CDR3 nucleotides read TGTGCCAGCACCCTCCGACTGGCGTTAGGTTCTGAGCAGTTCTTC.

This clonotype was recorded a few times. CDR3 protein: CASSSPYGGGSSYEQYF. The DNA for the CDR3 is TGTGCCAGCAGTTCCCCGTACGGCGGAGGGTCCTCCTACGAGCAGTACTTC. This chain uses TRBV28 with TRBJ2-7; D might be TRBD2 (6 bases). Germline lookup yields CDR1 MDHEN and CDR2 SYDVKM. Trimming cost V 4 bases and J 0 bases, with 19 bases left between them. CDR3 length: 17 residues.

For the CDR3, the DNA is TGTGCCACCAGTCCGGGACAGGGAATCAATGAGCAGTTCTTC. Translation: CATSPGQGINEQFF. The chain uses TRBV24-1 and TRBJ2-1, with TRBD1 matching 9 bases. The CDR3 spans 14 residues. The trim removed 6 bases at V and 6 bases at J, leaving 5 bases unmatched. Germline V gene lookup returns CDR1 KGHDR and CDR2 SFDVKD.

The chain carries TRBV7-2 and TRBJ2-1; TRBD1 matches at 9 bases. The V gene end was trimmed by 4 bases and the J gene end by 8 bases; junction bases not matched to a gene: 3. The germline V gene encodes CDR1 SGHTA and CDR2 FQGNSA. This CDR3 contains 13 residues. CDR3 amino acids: CASSSDRGYEQFF. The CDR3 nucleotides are TGTGCCAGCAGCTCGGACAGGGGATATGAGCAGTTCTTC.

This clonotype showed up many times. The CDR3 nucleotides read TGTGCCAGCAGCCAAGCAGGAGGAAACCGCGCAAGGTCCTACGAGCAGTACTTC. Protein product: CASSQAGGNRARSYEQYF. The rearrangement joins TRBV3-1 to TRBJ2-7; tentatively, D is TRBD2 (5 bases). This CDR3 spans 18 amino acids. The germline gives CDR1 LGHDT, CDR2 YNNKEL (reference sequence). Deletions cut 1 base from V and 1 base from J, with 20 bases between.

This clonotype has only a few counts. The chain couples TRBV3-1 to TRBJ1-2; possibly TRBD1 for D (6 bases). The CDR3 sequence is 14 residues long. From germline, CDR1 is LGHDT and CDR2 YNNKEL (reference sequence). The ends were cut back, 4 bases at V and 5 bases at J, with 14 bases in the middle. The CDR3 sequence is CASSPGTTRYGYTF. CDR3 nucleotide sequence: TGTGCCAGCAGCCCGGGGACAACCCGTTATGGCTACACCTTC.

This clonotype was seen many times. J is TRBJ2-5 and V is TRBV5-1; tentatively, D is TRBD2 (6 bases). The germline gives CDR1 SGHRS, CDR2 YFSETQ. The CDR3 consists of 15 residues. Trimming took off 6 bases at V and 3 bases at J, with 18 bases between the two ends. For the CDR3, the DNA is TGCGCCAGCAATATCGACGGGACTCAGGAAGAGACCCAGTACTTC. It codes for CASNIDGTQEETQYF.

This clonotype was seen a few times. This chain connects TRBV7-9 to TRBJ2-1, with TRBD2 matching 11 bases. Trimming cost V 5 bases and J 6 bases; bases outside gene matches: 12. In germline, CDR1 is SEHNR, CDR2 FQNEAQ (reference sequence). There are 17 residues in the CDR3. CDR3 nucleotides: TGTGCCAGCAGCCCCCGACTAGCGGGACAACTGAGCAATGAGCAGTTCTTC. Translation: CASSPRLAGQLSNEQFF.

The CDR3 nucleotides are TGTGCCAGCAGCGTACAAGATAGCAATCAGCCCCAGCATTTT. It codes for CASSVQDSNQPQHF. The chain employs TRBV6-1 and TRBJ1-5; no clear D. The CDR3 sequence is 14 residues long. Germline V gene data show CDR1 as MNHNS and CDR2 as SASEGT. Trimming removed 6 bases from V and 0 bases from J, with 9 bases in between.

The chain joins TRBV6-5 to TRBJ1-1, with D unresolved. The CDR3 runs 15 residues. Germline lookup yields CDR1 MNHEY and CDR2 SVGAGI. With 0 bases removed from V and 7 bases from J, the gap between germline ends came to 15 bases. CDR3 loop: CASSYSRGQSGEAFF. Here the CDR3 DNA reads TGTGCCAGCAGTTACTCGAGAGGTCAGAGTGGTGAAGCTTTCTTT.

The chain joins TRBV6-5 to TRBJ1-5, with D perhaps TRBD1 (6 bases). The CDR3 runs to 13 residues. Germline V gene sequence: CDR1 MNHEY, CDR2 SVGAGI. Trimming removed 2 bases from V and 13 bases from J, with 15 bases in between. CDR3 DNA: TGTGCCAGCAGTTACGGGGGTACAGGGAATCAGCATTTT. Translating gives CASSYGGTGNQHF.

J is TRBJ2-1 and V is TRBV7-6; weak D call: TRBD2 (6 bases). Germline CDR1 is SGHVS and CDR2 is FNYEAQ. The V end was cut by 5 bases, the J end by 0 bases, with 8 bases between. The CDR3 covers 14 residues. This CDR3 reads CASSQRASYNEQFF. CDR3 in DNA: TGTGCCAGCAGCCAGCGGGCCTCCTACAATGAGCAGTTCTTC.

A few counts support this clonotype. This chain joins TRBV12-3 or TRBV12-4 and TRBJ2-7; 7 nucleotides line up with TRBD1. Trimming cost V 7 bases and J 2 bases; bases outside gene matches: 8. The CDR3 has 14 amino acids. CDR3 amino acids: CASMDRDRPYEQYF. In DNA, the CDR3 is TGTGCCAGCATGGACCGGGACAGACCCTACGAGCAGTACTTC.

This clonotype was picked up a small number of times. The CDR3 DNA reads TGTGCCAGCAGTTCCGGGACTAGCGGAAGGAATGAGCAGTTCTTC. It is translated as CASSSGTSGRNEQFF. The chain couples TRBV6-2 or TRBV6-3 to TRBJ2-1; TRBD2 matches at 11 bases. Per germline, CDR1 MNHEY and CDR2 SVGEGT. V gave up 4 bases and J gave up 7 bases; unmatched junction bases: 6. This CDR3 spans 15 amino acids.

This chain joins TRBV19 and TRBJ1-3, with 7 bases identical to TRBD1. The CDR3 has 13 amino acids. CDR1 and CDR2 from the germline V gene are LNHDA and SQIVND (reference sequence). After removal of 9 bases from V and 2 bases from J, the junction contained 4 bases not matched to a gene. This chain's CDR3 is CASRQGPGNTIYF. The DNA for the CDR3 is TGTGCCAGCCGACAGGGACCTGGAAACACCATATATTTT.

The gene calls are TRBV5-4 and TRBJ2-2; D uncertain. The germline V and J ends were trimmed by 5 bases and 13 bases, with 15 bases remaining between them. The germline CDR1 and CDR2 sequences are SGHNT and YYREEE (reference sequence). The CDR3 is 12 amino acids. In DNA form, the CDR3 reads TGTGCCAGCAGAGACCGGGCCGATCGGCTGTTTTTT. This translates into CASRDRADRLFF.